Reported below is one T cell receptor (beta chain). V was clipped by 5 bases and J by 5 bases, with 22 bases between them. CDR3 length: 16 amino acids. Germline lookup yields CDR1 PRHDT and CDR2 FYEKMQ (reference sequence). In the study's own analysis: Amplification of reference gene primers provided the estimated nucleated cell counts. Clones were read by immunoSEQ multiplex PCR, and TCRdb kept only the in-frame ones, dropping some. From that table come the V and J calls and clone size; the DNA was used to work out D and trimming. The top ten clones hold around 8.9% of a sample with about 14,000 clones, more than 70% of them seen once. This entry belongs to a study of blood T cell repertoires in COVID-19. About the research overall: Spain, Italy and the United States supplied samples that represented acute and convalescent COVID-19. PBMCs, B-cell-depleted T cells, or T cells were the source of the cDNA or gDNA that made up the material.

Source material: peripheral blood. This chain links TRBV13 with TRBJ2-7, with D possibly being TRBD2 (6 bases). This TCR came from a man in his 70s with acute or convalescent COVID-19. CDR3 in DNA: TGTGCCAGCAGCAGGCGGCAGGGAGGTATGGAAGACGAGCAGTACTTC. Residues: CASSRRQGGMEDEQYF. The variable domain in full, completed from reference TRBV13 and TRBJ2-7, reads AAGVIQSPRHLIKEKRETATLKCYPIPRHDTVYWYQQGPGQDPQFLISFYEKMQSDKGSIPDRFSAQQFSDYHSELNMSSLELGDSALYFCASSRRQGGMEDEQYFGPGTRLTVT.